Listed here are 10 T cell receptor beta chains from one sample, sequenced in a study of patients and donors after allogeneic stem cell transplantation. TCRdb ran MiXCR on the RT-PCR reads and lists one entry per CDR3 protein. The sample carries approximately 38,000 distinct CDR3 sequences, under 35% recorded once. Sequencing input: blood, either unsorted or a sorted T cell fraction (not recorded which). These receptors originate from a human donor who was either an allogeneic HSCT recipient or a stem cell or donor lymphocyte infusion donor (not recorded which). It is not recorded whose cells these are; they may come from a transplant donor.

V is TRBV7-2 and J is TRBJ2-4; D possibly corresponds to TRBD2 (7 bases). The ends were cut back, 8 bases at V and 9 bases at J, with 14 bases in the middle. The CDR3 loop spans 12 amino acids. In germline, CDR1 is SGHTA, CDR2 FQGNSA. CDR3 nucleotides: TGTGCCAGCGGGTACAGGGAGGGCATTCAGTACTTC. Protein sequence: CASGYREGIQYF. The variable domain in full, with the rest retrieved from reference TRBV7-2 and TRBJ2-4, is GAGVSQSPSNKVTEKGKDVELRCDPISGHTALYWYRQSLGQGLEFLIYFQGNSAPDKSGLPSDRFSAERTGGSVSTLTIQRTQQEDSAVYLCASGYREGIQYFGAGTRLSVL.

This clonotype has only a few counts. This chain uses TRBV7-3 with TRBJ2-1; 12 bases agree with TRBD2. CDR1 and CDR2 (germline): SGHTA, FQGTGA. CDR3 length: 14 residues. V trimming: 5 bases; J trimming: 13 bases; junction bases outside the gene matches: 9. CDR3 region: CASSLRLAGEPQFF. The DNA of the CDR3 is TGTGCCAGCAGCCTAAGACTAGCGGGAGAGCCCCAGTTCTTC.

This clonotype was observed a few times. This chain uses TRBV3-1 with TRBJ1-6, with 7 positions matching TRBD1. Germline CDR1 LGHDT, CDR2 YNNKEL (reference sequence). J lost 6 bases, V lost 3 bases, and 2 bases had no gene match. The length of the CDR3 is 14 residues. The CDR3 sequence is CASSHGTVNSPLHF. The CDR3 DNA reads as TGTGCCAGCAGCCACGGGACAGTTAATTCACCCCTCCACTTT. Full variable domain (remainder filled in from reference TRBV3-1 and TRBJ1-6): DTAVSQTPKYLVTQMGNDKSIKCEQNLGHDTMYWYKQDSKKFLKIMFSYNNKELIINETVPNRFSPKSPDKAHLNLHINSLELGDSAVYFCASSHGTVNSPLHFGNGTRLTVT.

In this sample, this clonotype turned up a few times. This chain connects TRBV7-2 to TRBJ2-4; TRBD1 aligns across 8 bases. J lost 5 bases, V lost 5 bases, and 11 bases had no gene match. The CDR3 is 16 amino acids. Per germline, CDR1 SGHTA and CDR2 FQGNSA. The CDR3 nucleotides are TGTGCCAGCAGCAGCCGGACAGGGATGAGGGAAAACATTCAGTACTTC. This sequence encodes CASSSRTGMRENIQYF.

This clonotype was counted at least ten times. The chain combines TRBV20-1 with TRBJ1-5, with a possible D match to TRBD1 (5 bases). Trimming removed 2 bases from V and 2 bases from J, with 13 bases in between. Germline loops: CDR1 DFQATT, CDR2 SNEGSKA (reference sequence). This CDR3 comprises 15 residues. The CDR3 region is CSARYPGGGNQPQHF. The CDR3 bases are TGCAGTGCTAGATACCCGGGGGGAGGCAATCAGCCCCAGCATTTT.

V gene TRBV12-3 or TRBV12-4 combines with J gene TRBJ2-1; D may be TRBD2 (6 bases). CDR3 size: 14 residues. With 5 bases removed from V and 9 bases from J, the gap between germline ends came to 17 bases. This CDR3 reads CASSPGTRWPEQFF. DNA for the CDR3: TGTGCCAGCAGTCCCGGGACTCGGTGGCCTGAGCAGTTCTTC.

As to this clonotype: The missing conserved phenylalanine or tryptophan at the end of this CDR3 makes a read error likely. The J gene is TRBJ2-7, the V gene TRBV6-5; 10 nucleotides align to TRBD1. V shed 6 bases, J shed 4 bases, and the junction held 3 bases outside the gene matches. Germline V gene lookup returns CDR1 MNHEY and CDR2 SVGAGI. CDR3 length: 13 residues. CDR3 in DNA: TGTGCCAGCAGAGGACAGGGGGGTTACGAGCAGTACTTG. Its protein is CASRGQGGYEQYL.

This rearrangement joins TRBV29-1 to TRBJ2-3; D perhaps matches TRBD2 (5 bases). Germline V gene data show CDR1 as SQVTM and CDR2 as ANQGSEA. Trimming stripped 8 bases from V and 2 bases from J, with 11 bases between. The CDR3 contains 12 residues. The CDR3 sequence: CSTGGPTDTQYF. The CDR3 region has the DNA TGCAGCACTGGAGGTCCCACAGATACGCAGTATTTT.

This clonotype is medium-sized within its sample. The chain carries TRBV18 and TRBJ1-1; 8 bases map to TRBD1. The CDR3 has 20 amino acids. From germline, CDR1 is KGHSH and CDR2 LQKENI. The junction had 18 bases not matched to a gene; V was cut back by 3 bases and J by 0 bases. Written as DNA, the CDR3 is TGTGCCAGCTCACCGCTGATATATAGGACAGGGACTCCCATGAACACTGAAGCTTTCTTT. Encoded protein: CASSPLIYRTGTPMNTEAFF.

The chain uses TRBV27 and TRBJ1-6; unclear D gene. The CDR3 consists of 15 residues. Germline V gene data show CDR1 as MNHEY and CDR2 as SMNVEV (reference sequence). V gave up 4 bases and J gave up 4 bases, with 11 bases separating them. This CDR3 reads CASSSPRDYNSPLHF. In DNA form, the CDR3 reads TGTGCCAGCAGTTCGCCCCGGGATTATAATTCACCCCTCCACTTT.